The clone carrying this T cell receptor beta chain was counted once. The data originate from a study of CD4 and CD8 cells across lung adenocarcinoma regions. TCRdb used MiXCR to reprocess the PCR reads, holding one entry per CDR3 protein. Found here are roughly 10,000 distinct CDR3 sequences, about 51% of them singletons; the top ten hold 15% to 20%. The patients had localized lung adenocarcinoma, a non-small cell subtype. Sequenced material: CD4+ T cells from the margin of a lung tumor. This receptor was taken from a male donor with lung adenocarcinoma. The CD4 and CD8 labels of this study may be unreliable.

CDR3 in DNA: TGCGCCAGCAGCTTGGAGGGAGGGGGTTCCTCCTACGAGCAGTACTTC. The encoded protein is CASSLEGGGSSYEQYF. This chain joins TRBV5-1 and TRBJ2-5; possible D gene TRBD2, 7 bases. Gene TRBJ2-7 matches the end of the DNA better, so the J call may be wrong. This CDR3 is 16 amino acids long. Germline CDR1 reads SGHRS; CDR2 reads YFSETQ.